The present TCR beta chain was sequenced within a study of cytomegalovirus exposure and HLA in healthy donors. This CDR3 is built from 13 residues. V lost 6 bases, J lost 1 base, and 0 bases stayed unmatched. The V gene's germline CDR1 is SEHNR and CDR2 FQNEAQ (reference sequence). The PCR employed 60 Vbeta primers together with 13 Jbeta primers. Original handling: A follow-up analysis tallied tens of millions of unique TCR beta chains, approximately 10 million shared. Assay used: immunoSEQ multiplex PCR; TCRdb lists only in-frame clones, some missing. V and J calls and clone size are copied from that table; D and trimming were computed from the DNA. The data hold some 110,000 clones, with under 85% observed a single time.

What was sequenced was PBMCs. The clonotype originates from a man aged 35-49 years in good health and CMV-seronegative. The rearrangement joins TRBV7-9 to TRBJ2-7, with 10 nucleotides matching TRBD1. CDR3 nucleotide sequence: TGTGCCAGCAGGGACAGGGGGTCCTACGAGCAGTACTTC. It is translated as CASRDRGSYEQYF.